The 19 T cell receptor beta chains below come from one sample, sequenced in a study of blood T cell repertoires in COVID-19. TCRdb's copy holds only in-frame clones and misses some; the assay was immunoSEQ multiplex PCR. The sample lists about 84,000 clones; around 83% were seen once. The material sequenced was peripheral blood. These receptors were collected from an elderly man with active or convalescent COVID-19.

The V gene is TRBV11-2, the J gene TRBJ2-3; D is undetermined. This CDR3 contains 17 residues. CDR1 and CDR2 from the germline V gene are SGHAT and FQNNGV. V was pared by 2 bases and J by 0 bases, with 15 bases between. CDR3 coding DNA: TGTGCCAGCAGCTTACTCCCCCGAGGCTTAAGCACAGATACGCAGTATTTT. Its protein is CASSLLPRGLSTDTQYF.

This chain connects TRBV9 to TRBJ1-1; maybe TRBD1 (5 bases). Germline lookup yields CDR1 SGDLS and CDR2 YYNGEE. The CDR3 totals 14 residues. V was clipped by 0 bases and J by 7 bases, with 13 bases between them. In nucleotides, the CDR3 is TGTGCCAGCAGCGTAGAGGGCGGGAGGGGTGAAGCTTTCTTT. Translated, it gives CASSVEGGRGEAFF.

The CDR3 DNA reads TGTGCCAGCAGCTCGAGGGGACAGTTTTTCTCTGGAAACACCATATATTTT. It is translated as CASSSRGQFFSGNTIYF. The chain combines TRBV11-2 with TRBJ1-3, with 7 positions matching TRBD1. This CDR3 is built from 17 residues. Germline V CDR1 and CDR2: SGHAT, FQNNGV. J was trimmed by 0 bases and V by 4 bases; bases with no gene match: 9.

V is TRBV18 and J is TRBJ2-3, with TRBD1 matching over 10 bases. The junction had 6 bases not matched to a gene; V was cut back by 6 bases and J by 6 bases. The CDR3 is 14 residues long. CDR1 KGHSH and CDR2 LQKENI come from the germline V gene. The CDR3 DNA reads TGTGCCAGCTCGGACAGGGGGGGTCTGGATACGCAGTATTTT. This gives the protein CASSDRGGLDTQYF.

With regard to this clone: It is unclear where the CDR3 begins or ends on the DNA, so no DNA is shown, and the CDR3 is as TCRdb lists it. The chain combines TRBV21-1 with TRBJ2-7; no DNA check was done on the table's D call, TRBD2. TRBV21-1 is a listed pseudogene. The CDR3 has 16 residues if both end residues are counted. The CDR3 loop reads CASSKVASGSFYEQYF.

This chain links TRBV6-2 or TRBV6-3 with TRBJ1-5, with TRBD1 matching over 9 bases. Germline trimming cut 2 bases from V and 4 bases from J; bases unmatched to any gene: 15. This CDR3 comprises 19 residues. CDR1 MNHEY and CDR2 SVGEGT come from the germline V gene. This CDR3 is CASSYPPGTGKGVNQPQHF. The CDR3 nucleotides are TGTGCCAGCAGTTACCCCCCCGGGACAGGGAAGGGGGTAAATCAGCCCCAGCATTTT.

The chain combines TRBV19 with TRBJ2-6; the match to TRBD2 covers 10 bases. Per germline, CDR1 LNHDA and CDR2 SQIVND (reference sequence). This CDR3 spans 17 amino acids. The junction had 4 bases not matched to a gene; V was cut back by 5 bases and J by 0 bases. This CDR3 is CASSVGLATSGANVLTF. CDR3 nucleotides: TGTGCCAGTAGTGTGGGACTAGCGACCTCTGGGGCCAACGTCCTGACTTTC.

A few counts support this clone. This chain links TRBV6-4 with TRBJ2-2, with D possibly being TRBD2 (5 bases). V was pared by 5 bases and J by 3 bases, with 10 bases between. Germline CDR1 MRHNA, CDR2 SNTAGT. This CDR3 comprises 14 residues. The CDR3 loop reads CASSRTLDTGELFF. Here the CDR3 DNA reads TGTGCCAGCAGTCGGACTCTTGACACCGGGGAGCTGTTTTTT.

The chain recombines TRBV9 with TRBJ1-2, with 7 bases identical to TRBD1. J lost 6 bases, V lost 0 bases, and 5 bases had no gene match. The CDR3 loop spans 14 amino acids. The germline CDR1 and CDR2 sequences are SGDLS and YYNGEE. The CDR3 DNA reads as TGTGCCAGCAGCGTAGGACAGGGCGGTAATGGCTACACCTTC. This codes for CASSVGQGGNGYTF.

The chain employs TRBV25-1 and TRBJ2-1; D not resolved. V was trimmed by 2 bases and J by 0 bases, leaving 8 bases between them. Germline V CDR1 and CDR2: MGHDK, SYGVNS. CDR3 length: 15 amino acids. CDR3 protein: CASSEDSGSYNEQFF. CDR3 in DNA: TGTGCCAGCAGTGAAGATTCGGGCTCCTACAATGAGCAGTTCTTC.

This sequence joins TRBV9 and TRBJ2-3; possible D gene TRBD1, 5 bases. Germline CDR1 is SGDLS and CDR2 is YYNGEE. There are 13 residues in the CDR3. The germline V and J ends were trimmed by 0 bases and 13 bases, with 15 bases remaining between them. In nucleotides, the CDR3 is TGTGCCAGCAGCGTAGACGACAGAGCACCTGAGTATTTT. It is translated as CASSVDDRAPEYF. Using reference TRBV9 and TRBJ2-3 for the parts outside the CDR3, the full variable domain is DSGVTQTPKHLITATGQRVTLRCSPRSGDLSVYWYQQSLDQGLQFLIQYYNGEERAKGNILERFSAQQFPDLHSELNLSSLELGDSALYFCASSVDDRAPEYFGPGTRLTVL.

The CDR3 here is CATLGWYAWVAGDSYNEQFF. The CDR3 DNA reads as TGCGCCACCCTAGGGTGGTACGCCTGGGTAGCGGGAGACTCCTACAATGAGCAGTTCTTC. The chain uses TRBV10-1 and TRBJ2-1; the match to TRBD2 covers 9 bases. The germline gives CDR1 WNHNN, CDR2 SYGVQD (reference sequence). The CDR3 has 20 residues. The trim removed 10 bases at V and 0 bases at J, leaving 22 bases unmatched.

This sequence joins TRBV5-1 and TRBJ1-4; the D gene is possibly TRBD1 (6 bases). This CDR3 has 16 amino acids. V was shortened by 5 bases and J by 4 bases, with 18 bases between the two germline ends. Looked up from germline, CDR1 is SGHRS and CDR2 is YFSETQ. CDR3 nucleotide sequence: TGCGCCAGCAGTCTCTTCGGGGACACGGATAATGAAAAACTGTTTTTT. Translated, it gives CASSLFGDTDNEKLFF.

This clone has only a few counts. The chain links TRBV4-3 to TRBJ2-5; perhaps TRBD1 as D (5 bases). In germline, CDR1 is LGHNA, CDR2 YSLEER. CDR3 length: 15 residues. The V and J ends lost 1 base and 2 bases respectively, with 11 bases between them. The CDR3, as DNA: TGCGCCAGCAGCCAAGCGACAAGGGGACAAGAGACCCAGTACTTC. It encodes CASSQATRGQETQYF.

This rearrangement joins TRBV3-1 (or the pseudogene TRBV3-2) to TRBJ1-4, with D perhaps TRBD1 (6 bases). The CDR3 runs to 15 residues. Germline V lookup: CDR1 LGHDT, CDR2 YNNKEL (reference sequence). V was shortened by 0 bases and J by 7 bases, with 12 bases between the two germline ends. CDR3 amino acids: CASSQDPGRGEKLFF. The CDR3 bases are TGTGCCAGCAGCCAAGATCCGGGCAGGGGTGAAAAACTGTTTTTT.

This clone was found once. The chain couples TRBV5-4 to TRBJ1-1; unclear D gene. V dropped 2 bases and J dropped 3 bases, with 8 bases sitting between them. This CDR3 is 13 amino acids long. Germline V CDR1 and CDR2: SGHNT, YYREEE (reference sequence). The CDR3 loop reads CASSFSPDTEAFF. CDR3 nucleotides: TGTGCCAGCAGCTTTTCGCCGGACACTGAAGCTTTCTTT. The full variable domain, rest sourced from reference TRBV5-4 and TRBJ1-1, is ETGVTQSPTHLIKTRGQQVTLRCSSQSGHNTVSWYQQALGQGPQFIFQYYREEENGRGNFPPRFSGLQFPNYSSELNVNALELDDSALYLCASSFSPDTEAFFGQGTRLTVV.

The chain uses TRBV11-2 and TRBJ2-5; 9 bases map to TRBD2. The CDR3 is 16 residues long. Losses at the gene ends were 1 base for V and 1 base for J; bases not matched to a gene: 4. The germline gives CDR1 SGHAT, CDR2 FQNNGV. This chain's CDR3 is CASSLGTSGFQETQYF. For the CDR3, the DNA is TGTGCCAGCAGCTTAGGAACTAGCGGGTTCCAAGAGACCCAGTACTTC.

The chain joins TRBV7-2 to TRBJ2-5; 13 bases map to TRBD2. Trimming removed 5 bases from V and 5 bases from J; junction bases left unmatched: 8. The germline V gene has CDR1 SGHTA and CDR2 FQGNSA. The length of the CDR3 is 16 residues. The CDR3 coding sequence is TGTGCCAGCAGCAGCGGACTAGCGGGGGCGGGGGAGACCCAGTACTTC. This translates into CASSSGLAGAGETQYF.

The chain recombines TRBV7-2 with TRBJ2-6, with D perhaps TRBD1 (6 bases). Per the germline V gene, CDR1 is SGHTA and CDR2 is FQGNSA. Trimming cost V 3 bases and J 3 bases, with 12 bases left between them. The CDR3 loop spans 16 amino acids. For the CDR3, the DNA is TGTGCCAGCAGCTTGAAGGGCAGGGGTGGGGCCAACGTCCTGACTTTC. Amino acids: CASSLKGRGGANVLTF.